The rows below give T cell receptor beta chains drawn from one sample of a study of blood T cell repertoires in COVID-19. Only in-frame clones appear in the TCRdb table, and some are missing; sequencing was by immunoSEQ multiplex PCR. This sample has approximately 190,000 clones; around four fifths occur once, and the top ten carry around 15%. The specimen sequenced was peripheral blood. The receptors come from a man younger than 45 with active or convalescent COVID-19. CDR3s include the opening cysteine and the closing phenylalanine or tryptophan. Not every row has a clone size; where given, it reads once, few, many or a size class.

abundance	v_gene	j_gene	CDR3aa
many	TRBV2	TRBJ1-6	CASGTGSYSPLHF
few	TRBV6-5	TRBJ1-3	CASSYDGTLGNTIYF
NA	TRBV19	TRBJ1-5	CASSIPLRQGGGNQPQHF
once	TRBV10-3	TRBJ2-7	CAISEIGRDPYEQYF
once	TRBV9	TRBJ1-6	CASSVEGDNSPLHF
NA	TRBV19	TRBJ1-5	CASSLTGEGNQPQHF
NA	TRBV19	TRBJ2-1	CASSIAQGGNEQFF
NA	TRBV28	TRBJ2-5	CASSLGLAGGRYQETQYF
once	TRBV19	TRBJ1-2	CASNGGVGTARMAIYGYTF
NA	TRBV14	TRBJ2-7	CASSQGQAYSYEQYF
NA	TRBV2	TRBJ1-1	CASLQDSNTEAFF
NA	TRBV24-1	TRBJ1-2	CAAGGLKGYGYTF
NA	TRBV9	TRBJ2-1	CASSVGKRGNNEQFF
NA	TRBV29-1	TRBJ1-4	CSVLGEGADREKLFF
NA	TRBV6-5	TRBJ1-5	CASSVRDSNQPQHF
NA	TRBV2	TRBJ2-5	CASSGTLDQETQYF
NA	TRBV27	TRBJ1-1	CASSLNSGVTEAFF
once	TRBV27	TRBJ1-5	CASRGTGGSSQPQHF